The clone carrying this T cell receptor (beta chain) was seen a few times. Antigen: not known. Sequencing was performed with immunoSEQ multiplex PCR; in TCRdb, only in-frame clones are kept and a portion is missing. The sample consists of 84,000 or so clones, 82% of them appearing once. This sample was included in a study of graft-versus-host responses after intestinal transplantation. On the study more broadly: All recipients were transplanted with multivisceral, liver-intestinal, or isolated intestinal grafts. Tacrolimus and steroids were given for 2 to 3 years to all recipients after anti-thymocyte globulin induction.

Germline loops: CDR1 SGHDT, CDR2 YYEEEE. With 7 bases removed from V and 7 bases from J, the gap between germline ends came to 11 bases. The CDR3 is 11 amino acids. This clonotype was sampled from a human donor who received an intestinal transplant. The chain couples TRBV5-6 to TRBJ1-2; no firm D call. The sample in question was unstimulated CD4+ T cells sorted from spleen or lymph node cells, obtained before intestinal transplant. CDR3 sequence reads: CASAKDTGYTF. CDR3 DNA sequence: TGTGCCAGCGCGAAAGATACTGGCTACACCTTC. Full variable domain (remainder filled in from reference TRBV5-6 and TRBJ1-2): DAGVTQSPTHLIKTRGQQVTLRCSPKSGHDTVSWYQQALGQGPQFIFQYYEEEERQRGNFPDRFSGHQFPNYSSELNVNALLLGDSALYLCASAKDTGYTFGSGTRLTVV.